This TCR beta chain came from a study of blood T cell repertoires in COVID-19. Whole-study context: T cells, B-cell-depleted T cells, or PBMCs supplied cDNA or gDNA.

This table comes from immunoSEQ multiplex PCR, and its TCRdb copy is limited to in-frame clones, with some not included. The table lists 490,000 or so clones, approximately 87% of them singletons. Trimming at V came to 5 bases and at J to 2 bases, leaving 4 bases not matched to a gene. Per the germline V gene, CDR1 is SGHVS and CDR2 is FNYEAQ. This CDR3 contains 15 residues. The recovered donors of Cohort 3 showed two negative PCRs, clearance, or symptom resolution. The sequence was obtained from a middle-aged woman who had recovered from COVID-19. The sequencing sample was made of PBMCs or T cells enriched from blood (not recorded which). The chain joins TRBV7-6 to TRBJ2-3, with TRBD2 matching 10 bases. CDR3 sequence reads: CASSPGLAVTDTQYF. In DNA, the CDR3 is TGTGCCAGCAGCCCCGGACTAGCGGTCACAGATACGCAGTATTTT.